The 22 T cell receptor beta chains below were found in one sample sequenced in a study of molecular identifiers for immune sequencing clone quantification. Via MiXCR, TCRdb re-called the PCR reads, giving one row per CDR3 protein. The table shows 250,000 to 350,000 distinct CDR3 sequences, with about a fifth occurring only once. Sequenced material: naive CD8+ T cells from blood, with Jurkat cell RNA spiked in. Subset of the sample: FACS-sorted CD8+CD4-CCR7+CD45RA+ naive T cells. The receptor source for this set is a human donor in good health. Some libraries in this study had Jurkat cell RNA spiked in.

The sample holds a few counts of this clonotype. The rearrangement links TRBV27 to TRBJ2-7, with TRBD2 matching over 8 bases. V dropped 6 bases and J dropped 2; count of bases not matched to a gene: 12. The length of the CDR3 is 16 residues. CDR1 and CDR2 (germline): MNHEY, SMNVEV (reference sequence). CDR3 sequence reads: CASSLAGSGIAYEQYF. The CDR3 coding sequence is TGTGCCAGCAGCCTTGCTGGTAGCGGGATAGCCTACGAGCAGTACTTC.

This clonotype was recorded at least ten times. The chain has TRBV27 and TRBJ2-3; D not certain. Germline CDR1 MNHEY, CDR2 SMNVEV (reference sequence). This CDR3 is 13 amino acids long. V was shortened by 0 bases and J by 5 bases, with 6 bases between the two germline ends. The CDR3 here is CASSLSRGDTQYF. As DNA, the CDR3 is TGTGCCAGCAGTTTATCCCGCGGAGATACGCAGTATTTT.

This clonotype has a count of ten or more. The V gene is TRBV7-8, the J gene TRBJ2-7; perhaps TRBD1 as D (8 bases). V was pared by 3 bases and J by 2 bases, with 14 bases between. Germline assignment: CDR1 SGHVS and CDR2 FQNEAQ. The length of the CDR3 is 15 residues. CDR3 coding DNA: TGTGCCAGCAGCTTCCACAGGGGGGGGACCTACGAGCAGTACTTC. As protein: CASSFHRGGTYEQYF.

This clonotype was counted many times. The chain has TRBV9 and TRBJ2-5; TRBD2 might be the D (6 bases). V lost 0 bases to trimming and J lost 1 base, with 13 bases between them. The CDR3 totals 16 residues. Germline V lookup: CDR1 SGDLS, CDR2 YYNGEE. The CDR3 DNA reads TGTGCCAGCAGCGTAGGGTCCCAGGGACTCCAAGAGACCCAGTACTTC. It translates to CASSVGSQGLQETQYF. The full variable domain, its missing parts supplied by reference TRBV9 and TRBJ2-5, is DSGVTQTPKHLITATGQRVTLRCSPRSGDLSVYWYQQSLDQGLQFLIQYYNGEERAKGNILERFSAQQFPDLHSELNLSSLELGDSALYFCASSVGSQGLQETQYFGPGTRLLVL.

On this clonotype itself: A much bigger clone sits one base away, suggesting this may be a read error. The V call is TRBV5-1, the J call TRBJ2-7; D gene uncertain. In germline, CDR1 is SGHRS, CDR2 YFSETQ. The CDR3 spans 14 residues. The DNA for the CDR3 is TGCGCCAGCAGCTTGGCCCGGATGGGCTACGTGCAGTACTTC. Protein product: CASSLARMGYVQYF.

With respect to this clonotype: A read error is possible here, since a much larger clone lies one base away. J is TRBJ2-1 and V is TRBV5-3; TRBD1 might be the D (6 bases). TRBV5-3 is labeled an ORF, and its function is uncertain. This CDR3 contains 16 residues. CDR3 residues: CASSYTGTTGHGEQFF. The CDR3 bases are TGTGCCAGCAGCTATACCGGGACAACAGGCCACGGTGAGCAGTTCTTC.

This clonotype occurred many times. The rearrangement uses TRBV29-1 and TRBJ1-1; D not resolved. In germline, CDR1 is SQVTM, CDR2 ANQGSEA. This CDR3 spans 12 amino acids. V gave up 2 bases and J gave up 4 bases, with 8 bases separating them. The CDR3 protein is CSVEFLGTEAFF. In DNA form, the CDR3 reads TGCAGCGTTGAATTTCTAGGCACTGAAGCTTTCTTT. The full variable domain, rest sourced from reference TRBV29-1 and TRBJ1-1, is SAVISQKPSRDICQRGTSLTIQCQVDSQVTMMFWYRQQPGQSLTLIATANQGSEATYESGFVIDKFPISRPNLTFSTLTVSNMSPEDSSIYLCSVEFLGTEAFFGQGTRLTVV.

This clonotype was recorded once. This clone may be a read error of a much larger clone one base away. J is TRBJ2-7 and V is TRBV27, with D unclear. Germline values: CDR1 MNHEY, CDR2 SMNVEV (reference sequence). The CDR3 loop spans 13 amino acids. CDR3 DNA: TGTACCAGCAGTTTATCCCCCGCCTCCGAGCAGTACTTC. The encoded protein is CTSSLSPASEQYF.

This clonotype was recorded at least ten times. The chain links TRBV12-3 or TRBV12-4 to TRBJ2-3, with unresolved D. CDR3 length: 15 amino acids. V lost 7 bases and J 0 bases, leaving 14 bases between the germline ends. CDR3 sequence (DNA): TGTGCCAGCAAAAGAACGCACTCTAGCACAGATACGCAGTATTTT. Translation gives CASKRTHSSTDTQYF.

The chain uses TRBV6-2 or TRBV6-3 and TRBJ1-6; D uncertain. Per germline, CDR1 MNHEY and CDR2 SVGEGT. This CDR3 region has 14 residues. V lost 5 bases to trimming and J lost 7 bases, with 12 bases between them. The CDR3 coding sequence is TGTGCCAGCAGTCTCTTGGGAGTCAATTCACCCCTCCACTTT. This codes for CASSLLGVNSPLHF.

In this sample, this clonotype turned up many times. V is TRBV7-9 and J is TRBJ2-2; 7 bases align to TRBD1. This CDR3 region has 16 residues. CDR1 is SEHNR, CDR2 FQNEAQ, per germline (reference sequence). Trimming removed 5 bases from V and 1 base from J; junction bases left unmatched: 7. The CDR3 coding sequence is TGTGCCAGCAGCATAAACAGGGGCAGGAACACCGGGGAGCTGTTTTTT. This encodes CASSINRGRNTGELFF.

This clonotype was counted at least ten times. The V call is TRBV20-1, the J call TRBJ2-3, with D perhaps matching TRBD1 (6 bases). V dropped 7 bases and J dropped 2 bases, with 10 bases sitting between them. CDR1 DFQATT and CDR2 SNEGSKA come from the germline V gene (reference sequence). This CDR3 is 12 amino acids long. The CDR3 loop reads CSGGQDTDTQYF. CDR3 nucleotide sequence: TGCAGTGGGGGGCAGGACACAGATACGCAGTATTTT.

The sample holds many counts of this clonotype. The chain is built from TRBV5-1 and TRBJ2-3; D might be TRBD1 or TRBD2, each matching 5 bases. V was cut by 2 bases and J by 5 bases, with 15 bases left in between. The germline V gene encodes CDR1 SGHRS and CDR2 YFSETQ. This CDR3 has 15 amino acids. In DNA form, the CDR3 reads TGCGCCAGCAGCTTCCGGGACGCCCTCAGAGATACGCAGTATTTT. Amino acid sequence: CASSFRDALRDTQYF.

In this sample, this clonotype turned up many times. The gene calls are TRBV4-1 and TRBJ2-5; TRBD1 might be the D (5 bases). Trimming removed 0 bases at V and 1 base at J, with 9 bases between. Germline V gives CDR1 MGHRA, CDR2 YSYEKL. The CDR3 has 15 amino acids. The chain's CDR3 is CASSQENRIQETQYF. The CDR3 coding sequence is TGCGCCAGCAGCCAAGAAAACAGGATCCAAGAGACCCAGTACTTC.

This clonotype was recorded many times. The gene calls are TRBV4-3 and TRBJ2-3; D is unclear. Germline CDR1 is LGHNA and CDR2 is YSLEER. Between the trimmed V and J ends, which lost 1 base and 6 bases, there was a span of 8 bases. This CDR3 comprises 13 residues. CDR3 nucleotide sequence: TGCGCCAGCAGCCAAGGCTCTAGGGATACGCAGTATTTT. It yields the protein CASSQGSRDTQYF.

This clonotype was observed many times. CDR3 amino acids: CSVVGGLAGADTQYF. In nucleotides, the CDR3 is TGCAGCGTTGTCGGGGGACTAGCGGGGGCAGATACGCAGTATTTT. V gene TRBV29-1 combines with J gene TRBJ2-3, with 14 bases fitting TRBD2. Trimming cost V 4 bases and J 4 bases; bases outside gene matches: 4. This CDR3 is 15 amino acids long. Looked up from germline, CDR1 is SQVTM and CDR2 is ANQGSEA.

This clonotype was detected many times. One end of the junction fails to match germline, which may point to a read error. This sequence joins TRBV5-6 and TRBJ1-2; D unclear. Germline V gene lookup returns CDR1 SGHDT and CDR2 YYEEEE. CDR3 length: 14 amino acids. The CDR3 loop reads CASSFYVSPSGLAF. DNA of the CDR3: TGTGCCAGCAGCTTTTACGTCAGCCCAAGCGGCTTGGCCTTC. Combining the CDR3 with reference TRBV5-6 and TRBJ1-2 gives the whole variable domain DAGVTQSPTHLIKTRGQQVTLRCSPKSGHDTVSWYQQALGQGPQFIFQYYEEEERQRGNFPDRFSGHQFPNYSSELNVNALLLGDSALYLCASSFYVSPSGLAFGSGTRLTVV.

Many counts were recorded for this clonotype. The V and J genes are TRBV24-1 and TRBJ2-1, with 7 bases lining up with TRBD1. The ends lost 3 bases at V and 2 bases at J; junction bases unmatched: 3. The CDR3 length is 15 residues. Germline-derived CDR1 and CDR2 are KGHDR and SFDVKD. DNA for the CDR3: TGTGCCACCAGTGATGAACAGGGGCCCTACAATGAGCAGTTCTTC. Translated: CATSDEQGPYNEQFF.

The gene calls are TRBV6-1 and TRBJ2-3; D may be TRBD1 or TRBD2 (5 bases each). This CDR3 region has 15 residues. Germline values: CDR1 MNHNS, CDR2 SASEGT. Trimming pared 2 bases from V and 3 bases from J, leaving 12 bases between. CDR3 residues: CASSEWGGYTDTQYF. The CDR3 region has the DNA TGTGCCAGCAGTGAATGGGGCGGGTATACAGATACGCAGTATTTT.

Remarks on this clonotype: A much larger clone differs from this one at a single base, so this may be a read error. This chain joins TRBV6-2 or TRBV6-3 and TRBJ1-5; no definite D call. The CDR3 sequence is 17 residues long. V was pared by 4 bases and J by 1 base, with 17 bases between. Germline loops: CDR1 MNHEY, CDR2 SVGEGT. In nucleotides, the CDR3 is TGTGCCAGCAGTTGCTCGTCGGACCTCGGGAGCAATCAGCCCCAGCATTTT. Amino acids: CASSCSSDLGSNQPQHF.

This clonotype was found many times. This CDR3 is CASRKGGLNQPQHF. The CDR3 DNA follows: TGTGCCAGCAGGAAGGGGGGCCTAAATCAGCCCCAGCATTTT. The chain employs TRBV12-3 or TRBV12-4 and TRBJ1-5; tentatively, D is TRBD1 (6 bases). CDR3 size: 14 residues. Trimming stripped 6 bases from V and 4 bases from J, with 13 bases between.

The CDR3 nucleotides are TGTGCCAGCAGTCCCATGACTAGCGGAGTCTACAATGAGCAGTTCTTC. It is translated as CASSPMTSGVYNEQFF. The rearrangement uses TRBV2 and TRBJ2-1; 9 positions match TRBD2. The CDR3 runs to 16 residues. From germline, CDR1 is SNHLY and CDR2 FYNNEI. Germline trimming cut 5 bases from V and 3 bases from J; bases unmatched to any gene: 8.